This note documents a single T cell receptor (beta chain) sequence. Its antigen is unidentified. Primers: 60 Vbeta forward and 13 Jbeta reverse. This table comes from immunoSEQ multiplex PCR, and its TCRdb copy is limited to in-frame clones, with some not included. This listing includes 150,000 to 200,000 clones. This sample is part of a study of cytomegalovirus exposure and HLA in healthy donors. Study context: There were roughly 120 million unique TCR beta sequences, drawn from about 179 million T cells, in an earlier analysis.

Study-wide points: Among donors in an Asian-associated ancestry cluster, a later analysis reportedly found fewer N-insertions than the approximately 670-donor mean. Later analysis indicated greater clonal expansion among HLA-associated TCR beta chains than among equally common other chains. Sequence variants that were highly shared formed a cluster that was likely a sequencing artifact.

Germline loops: CDR1 SGHVS, CDR2 FQNEAQ. The ends lost 5 bases at V and 3 bases at J; junction bases unmatched: 13. The CDR3 covers 17 residues. This receptor was taken from a woman aged 18-29 years in good health and CMV-seropositive. V gene TRBV7-8 combines with J gene TRBJ2-7, with TRBD1 matching over 10 bases. The sequenced sample consisted of PBMCs. The DNA of the CDR3 is TGTGCCAGCAGCCGAACGCCCGGGACAGGGGCTAGCTACGAGCAGTACTTC. This encodes CASSRTPGTGASYEQYF.